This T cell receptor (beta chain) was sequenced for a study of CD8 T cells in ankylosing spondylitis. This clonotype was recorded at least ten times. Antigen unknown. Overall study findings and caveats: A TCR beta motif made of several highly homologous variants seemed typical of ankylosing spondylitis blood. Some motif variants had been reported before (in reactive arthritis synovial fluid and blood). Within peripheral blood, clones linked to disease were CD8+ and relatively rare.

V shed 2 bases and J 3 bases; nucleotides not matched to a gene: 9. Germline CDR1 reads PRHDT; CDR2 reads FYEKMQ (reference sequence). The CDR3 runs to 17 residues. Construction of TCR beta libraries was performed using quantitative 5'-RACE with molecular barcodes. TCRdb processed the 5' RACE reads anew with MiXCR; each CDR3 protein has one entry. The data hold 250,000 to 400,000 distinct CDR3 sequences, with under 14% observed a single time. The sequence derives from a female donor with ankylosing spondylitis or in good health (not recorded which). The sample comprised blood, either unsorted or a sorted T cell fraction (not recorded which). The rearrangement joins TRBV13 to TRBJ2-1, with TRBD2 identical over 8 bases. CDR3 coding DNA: TGTGCCAGCAGCTTAAAGTATCGGCGGGAGGACTACAATGAGCAGTTCTTC. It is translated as CASSLKYRREDYNEQFF.